The rows below give T cell receptor beta chains drawn from one sample of a study of T cell responses to AZD1222 COVID-19 vaccine. Sequenced by immunoSEQ multiplex PCR; TCRdb stores in-frame clones only, minus some. The sample has some 140,000 clones, about 90% seen once. The input for sequencing was peripheral blood, taken 28 days after the second AZD1222 dose. The receptors stem from an adult who received the AZD1222 COVID-19 vaccine. The conserved cysteine and the conserved F or W are not part of the CDR3 here.

v_gene: TRBV3-1/TRBV3-2
CDR3aa: ASSKDRGVYT

v_gene: TRBV9
CDR3aa: ASSVDGGRTYNEQF

v_gene: TRBV6-5
CDR3aa: ASSYGGWETQY

v_gene: TRBV13
CDR3aa: ASSLDLRAGANVLT

v_gene: TRBV7-9
CDR3aa: ASNPGQGSNTGELF

v_gene: TRBV4-2
CDR3aa: ASSQVSDNTEAF

v_gene: TRBV25-1
CDR3aa: ASSATNKVGDTQY

v_gene: TRBV18
CDR3aa: ASSPRGPTNEKLF

v_gene: TRBV6-5
CDR3aa: ASTPRGIGPQH

v_gene: TRBV19
CDR3aa: ASKDPGNTEAF

v_gene: TRBV5-1
CDR3aa: ASSLPLTGTDTQY

v_gene: TRBV10-3
CDR3aa: AISRQGADTEAF

v_gene: TRBV20-1
CDR3aa: SARDGGPDT

v_gene: TRBV6-5
CDR3aa: ASSYASALGTDTQY

v_gene: TRBV7-3
CDR3aa: ASSLGSGGPRDTQY

v_gene: TRBV6-4
CDR3aa: ASSVDSGRGEQF

v_gene: TRBV6-5
CDR3aa: ASQGSFNQPQH

v_gene: TRBV20-1
CDR3aa: SASAGDDGYT